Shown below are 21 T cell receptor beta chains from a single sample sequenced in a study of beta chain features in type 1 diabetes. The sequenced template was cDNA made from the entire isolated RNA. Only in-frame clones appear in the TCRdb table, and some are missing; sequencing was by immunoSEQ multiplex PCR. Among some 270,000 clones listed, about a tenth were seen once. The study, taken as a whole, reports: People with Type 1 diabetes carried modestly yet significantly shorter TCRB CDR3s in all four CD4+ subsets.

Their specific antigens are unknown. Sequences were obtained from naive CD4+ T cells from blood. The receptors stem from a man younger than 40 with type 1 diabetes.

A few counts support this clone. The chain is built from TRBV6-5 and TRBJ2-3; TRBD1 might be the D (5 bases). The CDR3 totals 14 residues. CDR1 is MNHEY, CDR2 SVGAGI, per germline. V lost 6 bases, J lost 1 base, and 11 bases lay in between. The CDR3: CASRRQQGTDTQYF. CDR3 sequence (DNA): TGTGCCAGCAGACGACAGCAGGGCACAGATACGCAGTATTTT.

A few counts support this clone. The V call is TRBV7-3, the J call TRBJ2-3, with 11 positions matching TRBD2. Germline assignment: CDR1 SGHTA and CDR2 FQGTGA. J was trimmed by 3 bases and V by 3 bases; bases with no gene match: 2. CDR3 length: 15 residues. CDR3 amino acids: CASSFRLAGTDTQYF. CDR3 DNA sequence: TGTGCCAGCAGCTTTCGACTAGCGGGGACAGATACGCAGTATTTT.

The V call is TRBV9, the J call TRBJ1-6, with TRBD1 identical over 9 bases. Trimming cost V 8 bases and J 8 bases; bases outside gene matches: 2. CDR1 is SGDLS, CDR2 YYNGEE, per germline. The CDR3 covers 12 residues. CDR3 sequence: CASRTGDSPLHF. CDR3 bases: TGTGCCAGTCGGACAGGGGATTCACCCCTCCACTTT.

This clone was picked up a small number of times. CDR3 nucleotides: TGTGCCAGCAGCTTGGGTTCGACAGGGGGCCGTTTGAACACCGGGGAGCTGTTTTTT. Translated, it gives CASSLGSTGGRLNTGELFF. This sequence joins TRBV5-6 and TRBJ2-2; 10 nucleotides match TRBD1. The CDR3 has 19 residues. The ends lost 0 bases at V and 1 base at J; junction bases unmatched: 9. Germline V gene lookup returns CDR1 SGHDT and CDR2 YYEEEE. Full variable domain (missing parts from reference TRBV5-6 and TRBJ2-2): DAGVTQSPTHLIKTRGQQVTLRCSPKSGHDTVSWYQQALGQGPQFIFQYYEEEERQRGNFPDRFSGHQFPNYSSELNVNALLLGDSALYLCASSLGSTGGRLNTGELFFGEGSRLTVL.

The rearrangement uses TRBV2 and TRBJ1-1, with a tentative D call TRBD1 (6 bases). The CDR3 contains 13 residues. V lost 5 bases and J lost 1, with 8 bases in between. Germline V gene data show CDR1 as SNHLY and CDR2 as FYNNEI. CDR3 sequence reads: CASSQGKNTEAFF. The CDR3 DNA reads TGTGCCAGCAGTCAGGGGAAGAACACTGAAGCTTTCTTT.

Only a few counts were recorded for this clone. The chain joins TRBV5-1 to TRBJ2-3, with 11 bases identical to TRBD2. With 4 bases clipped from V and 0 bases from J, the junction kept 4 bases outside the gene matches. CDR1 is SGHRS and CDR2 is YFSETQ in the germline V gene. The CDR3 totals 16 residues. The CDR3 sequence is CASSPGTSGSTDTQYF. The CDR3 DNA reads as TGCGCCAGCAGCCCAGGGACTAGCGGCAGCACAGATACGCAGTATTTT.

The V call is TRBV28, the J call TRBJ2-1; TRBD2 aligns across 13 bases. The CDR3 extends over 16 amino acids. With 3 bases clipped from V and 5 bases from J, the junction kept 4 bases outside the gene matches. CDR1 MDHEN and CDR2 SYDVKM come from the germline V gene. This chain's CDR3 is CASSFLGLAGHNEQFF. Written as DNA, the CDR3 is TGTGCCAGCAGTTTCCTGGGACTAGCGGGGCACAATGAGCAGTTCTTC.

CDR3 in DNA: TGTGCCAGCAGTTTTCCTAGCGGCCCCTACGAGCAGTACTTC. It yields the protein CASSFPSGPYEQYF. The chain recombines TRBV28 with TRBJ2-7; 7 bases are a match to TRBD2. Germline V gene lookup returns CDR1 MDHEN and CDR2 SYDVKM. The trim removed 3 bases at V and 2 bases at J, leaving 4 bases unmatched. The CDR3 consists of 14 residues.

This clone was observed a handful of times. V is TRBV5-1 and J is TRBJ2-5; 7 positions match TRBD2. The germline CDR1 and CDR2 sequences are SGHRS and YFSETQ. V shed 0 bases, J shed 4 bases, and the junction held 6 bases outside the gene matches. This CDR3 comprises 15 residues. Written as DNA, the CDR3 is TGCGCCAGCAGCTTGGATGGGACTAAAATAGAGACCCAGTACTTC. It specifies CASSLDGTKIETQYF.

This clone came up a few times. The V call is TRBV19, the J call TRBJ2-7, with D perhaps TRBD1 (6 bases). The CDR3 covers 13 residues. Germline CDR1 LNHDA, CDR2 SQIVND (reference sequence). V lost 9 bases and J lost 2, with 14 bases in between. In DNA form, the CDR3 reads TGTGCCAGACCCAACAGGGAACCCTACGAGCAGTACTTC. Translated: CARPNREPYEQYF.

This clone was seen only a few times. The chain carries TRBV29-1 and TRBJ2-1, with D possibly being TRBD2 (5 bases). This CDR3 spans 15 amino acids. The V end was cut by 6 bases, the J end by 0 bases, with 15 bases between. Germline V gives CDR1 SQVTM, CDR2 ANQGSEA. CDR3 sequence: CSVDGRRSSYNEQFF. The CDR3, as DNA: TGCAGCGTAGACGGGCGGAGGAGCTCCTACAATGAGCAGTTCTTC.

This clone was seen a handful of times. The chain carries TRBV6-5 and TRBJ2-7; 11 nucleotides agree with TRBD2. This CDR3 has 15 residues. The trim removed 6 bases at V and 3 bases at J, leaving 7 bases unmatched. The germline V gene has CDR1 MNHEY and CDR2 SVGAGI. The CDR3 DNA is TGTGCCAGCAGCCCCCTCCTAGCGGGGGGCTACGAGCAGTACTTC. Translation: CASSPLLAGGYEQYF.

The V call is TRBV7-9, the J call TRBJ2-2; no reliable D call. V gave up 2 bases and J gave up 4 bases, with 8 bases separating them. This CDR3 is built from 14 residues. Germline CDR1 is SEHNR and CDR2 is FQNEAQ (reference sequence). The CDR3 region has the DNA TGTGCCAGCAGCTTAAACGGCGGCACCGGGGAGCTGTTTTTT. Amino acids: CASSLNGGTGELFF.

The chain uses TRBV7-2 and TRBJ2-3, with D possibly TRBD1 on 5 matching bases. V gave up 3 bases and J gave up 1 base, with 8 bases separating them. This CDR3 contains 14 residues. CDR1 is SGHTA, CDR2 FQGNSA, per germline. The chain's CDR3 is CASSLDTGTDTQYF. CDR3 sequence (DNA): TGTGCCAGCAGCTTGGACACAGGCACAGATACGCAGTATTTT.

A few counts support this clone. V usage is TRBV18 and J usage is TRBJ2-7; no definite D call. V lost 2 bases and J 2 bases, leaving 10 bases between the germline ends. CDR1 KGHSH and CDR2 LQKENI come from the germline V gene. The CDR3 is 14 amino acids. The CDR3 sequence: CASSPEATAYEQYF. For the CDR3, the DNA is TGTGCCAGCTCACCAGAAGCCACTGCCTACGAGCAGTACTTC. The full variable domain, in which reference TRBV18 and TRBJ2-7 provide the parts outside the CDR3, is NAGVMQNPRHLVRRRGQEARLRCSPMKGHSHVYWYRQLPEEGLKFMVYLQKENIIDESGMPKERFSAEFPKEGPSILRIQQVVRGDSAAYFCASSPEATAYEQYFGPGTRLTVT.

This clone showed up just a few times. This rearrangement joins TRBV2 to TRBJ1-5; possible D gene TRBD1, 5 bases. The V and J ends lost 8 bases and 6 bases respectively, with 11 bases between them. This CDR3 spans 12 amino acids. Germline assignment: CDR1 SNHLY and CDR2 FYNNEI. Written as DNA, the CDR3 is TGTGCCAGCGGGGGGTCAATTCAGCCCCAGCATTTT. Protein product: CASGGSIQPQHF.

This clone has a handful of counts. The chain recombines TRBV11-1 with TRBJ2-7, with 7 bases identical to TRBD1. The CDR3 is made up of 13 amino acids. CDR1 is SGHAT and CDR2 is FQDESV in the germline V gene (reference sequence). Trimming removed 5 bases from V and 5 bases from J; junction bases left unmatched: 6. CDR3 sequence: CASSIDRANEQYF. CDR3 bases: TGTGCCAGCAGCATTGACAGGGCCAACGAGCAGTACTTC.

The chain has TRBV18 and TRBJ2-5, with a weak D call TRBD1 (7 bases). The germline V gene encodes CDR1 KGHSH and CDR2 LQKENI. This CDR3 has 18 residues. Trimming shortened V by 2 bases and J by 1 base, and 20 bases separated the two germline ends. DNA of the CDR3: TGTGCCAGCTCACCAAAACTCTGGGCAGGGGGGACCCAAGAGACCCAGTACTTC. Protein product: CASSPKLWAGGTQETQYF.

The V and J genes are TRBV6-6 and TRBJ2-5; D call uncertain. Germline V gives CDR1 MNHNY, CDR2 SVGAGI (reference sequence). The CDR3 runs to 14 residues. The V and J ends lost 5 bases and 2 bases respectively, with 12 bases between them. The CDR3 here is CASSGARTQETQYF. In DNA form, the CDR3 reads TGTGCCAGCAGTGGAGCGCGAACTCAAGAGACCCAGTACTTC.

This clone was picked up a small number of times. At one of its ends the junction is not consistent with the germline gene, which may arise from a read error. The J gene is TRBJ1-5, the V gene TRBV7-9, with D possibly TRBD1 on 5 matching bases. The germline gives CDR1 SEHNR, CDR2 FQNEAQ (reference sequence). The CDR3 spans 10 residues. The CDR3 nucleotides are TGTGCCAGCAGCGAGGACATCCGAGATTTT. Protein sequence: CASSEDIRDF.

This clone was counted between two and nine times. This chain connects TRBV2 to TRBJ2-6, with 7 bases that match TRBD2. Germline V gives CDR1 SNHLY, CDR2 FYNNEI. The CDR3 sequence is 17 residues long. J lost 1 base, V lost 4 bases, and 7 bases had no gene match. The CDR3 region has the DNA TGTGCCAGCAGTGGGGAGGGCCCCCGGTCTGGGGCCAACGTCCTGACTTTC. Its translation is CASSGEGPRSGANVLTF.